The 29 T cell receptor beta chains given below trace back to one sample, sequenced in a study of OX40 agonist ivuxolimab in advanced cancers. Here immunoSEQ multiplex PCR was the method, and the copy in TCRdb shows in-frame clones only, minus some. The repertoire holds around 85,000 clones, about 89% seen once, with more than 7.5% in the top ten. Source: CD4+ or CD8+ T cells sorted from blood, taken in a trial of the OX40 agonist ivuxolimab. Source of these receptors: an adult with an advanced solid tumor such as melanoma, head and neck, liver or kidney cancer.

This clone appeared once. V is TRBV4-1 and J is TRBJ1-6; no definite D call. Per the germline V gene, CDR1 is MGHRA and CDR2 is YSYEKL. CDR3 length: 13 amino acids. V was clipped by 6 bases and J by 2 bases, with 5 bases between them. CDR3 bases: TGCGCCAGCAGGGTTACCTATAATTCACCCCTCCACTTT. Translated: CASRVTYNSPLHF.

The rearrangement links TRBV9 to TRBJ1-4; TRBD1 matches 8 bases. The germline gives CDR1 SGDLS, CDR2 YYNGEE. Trimming removed 4 bases from V and 12 bases from J; junction bases left unmatched: 11. The CDR3 length is 14 residues. The CDR3 DNA is TGTGCCAGCAGCCCTTGGACAGGGCCTGGGGAACTGTTTTTT. Translated: CASSPWTGPGELFF.

V is TRBV7-3 and J is TRBJ2-1; TRBD2 agrees at 11 bases. This CDR3 has 15 residues. Per the germline V gene, CDR1 is SGHTA and CDR2 is FQGTGA. The V segment lost 5 bases and the J segment 9 bases; nucleotides outside the gene matches: 9. CDR3 residues: CASSPLAGGRGEQFF. The CDR3 DNA is TGTGCCAGCAGCCCCCTAGCGGGGGGCCGTGGTGAGCAGTTCTTC. Combining the CDR3 with reference TRBV7-3 and TRBJ2-1 gives the whole variable domain GAGVSQTPSNKVTEKGKYVELRCDPISGHTALYWYRQSLGQGPEFLIYFQGTGAADDSGLPNDRFFAVRPEGSVSTLKIQRTERGDSAVYLCASSPLAGGRGEQFFGPGTRLTVL.

The chain combines TRBV5-8 with TRBJ1-3, with 7 bases matching TRBD1. J lost 4 bases, V lost 2 bases, and 12 bases had no gene match. The CDR3 is 17 residues long. Germline CDR1 reads SGHTS; CDR2 reads YDEGEE. The CDR3 spells CASSFDRARIRGNTIYF. The CDR3 bases are TGTGCCAGCAGCTTTGACAGGGCTCGCATACGCGGAAACACCATATATTTT.

This chain connects TRBV5-1 to TRBJ1-2, with D uncertain. From germline, CDR1 is SGHRS and CDR2 YFSETQ. The CDR3 contains 12 residues. Trimming shortened V by 4 bases and J by 8 bases, and 12 bases separated the two germline ends. The CDR3 here is CASSTRGWGYTF. CDR3 nucleotide sequence: TGCGCCAGCAGCACGAGAGGCTGGGGCTACACCTTC.

This clone has a handful of counts. In the same sample, other DNA sequences code for this CDR3. The gene calls are TRBV29-1 and TRBJ1-2; D gene uncertain. Germline V gene sequence: CDR1 SQVTM, CDR2 ANQGSEA. The CDR3 totals 12 residues. The V end was cut by 1 base, the J end by 2 bases, with 5 bases between. The CDR3 loop is CSVEAENYGYTF. DNA of the CDR3: TGCAGCGTTGAAGCGGAGAACTATGGCTACACCTTC.

J is TRBJ1-1 and V is TRBV30, with D unclear. Per the germline V gene, CDR1 is GTSNPN and CDR2 is SVGIG (reference sequence). V lost 0 bases, J lost 8 bases, and 13 bases lay in between. The length of the CDR3 is 13 residues. The CDR3 here is CAWSVGRDHEAFF. CDR3 sequence (DNA): TGTGCCTGGAGTGTAGGACGTGACCACGAAGCTTTCTTT. The entire variable domain, with the rest obtained from reference TRBV30 and TRBJ1-1, is as follows: SQTIHQWPATLVQPVGSPLSLECTVEGTSNPNLYWYRQAAGRGLQLLFYSVGIGQISSEVPQNLSASRPQDRQFILSSKKLLLSDSGFYLCAWSVGRDHEAFFGQGTRLTVV.

The chain has TRBV4-1 and TRBJ2-1, with 12 nucleotides matching TRBD2. The CDR3 contains 17 residues. The V gene end was trimmed by 3 bases and the J gene end by 3 bases; junction bases not matched to a gene: 6. Looked up from germline, CDR1 is MGHRA and CDR2 is YSYEKL. CDR3 protein: CASSQSSGGAGYNEQFF. DNA for the CDR3: TGCGCCAGCAGCCAGTCTAGCGGGGGGGCCGGCTACAATGAGCAGTTCTTC.

V gene TRBV4-1 combines with J gene TRBJ2-2; D gene ambiguous. Germline V gene lookup returns CDR1 MGHRA and CDR2 YSYEKL. V was trimmed by 7 bases and J by 1 base, leaving 13 bases between them. The CDR3 is made up of 15 amino acids. The CDR3 nucleotides read TGCGCCAGCACCGAGAGTGACCTGAACACCGGGGAGCTGTTTTTT. Encoded protein: CASTESDLNTGELFF.

The gene calls are TRBV13 and TRBJ1-2; 9 nucleotides line up with TRBD1. The CDR3 spans 16 residues. CDR1 PRHDT and CDR2 FYEKMQ come from the germline V gene (reference sequence). V gave up 5 bases and J gave up 7 bases; unmatched junction bases: 14. For the CDR3, the DNA is TGTGCCAGCAGCAACCGGGACAGGGTGAACTTGGTTGGCTACACCTTC. It translates to CASSNRDRVNLVGYTF.

Comments on this clone: Compared with germline, one end of the junction differs, possibly owing to a read error. This rearrangement joins TRBV30 to TRBJ1-2; a weak D match, TRBD1 (6 bases). There are 10 residues in the CDR3. CDR1 GTSNPN and CDR2 SVGIG come from the germline V gene (reference sequence). The CDR3 loop reads CAWIALGAAF. CDR3 bases: TGTGCCTGGATTGCTCTGGGGGCCGCCTTC.

J is TRBJ2-5 and V is TRBV7-2; TRBD1 aligns across 12 bases. Losses at the gene ends were 3 bases for V and 5 bases for J; bases not matched to a gene: 4. The CDR3 has 15 amino acids. Germline V lookup: CDR1 SGHTA, CDR2 FQGNSA. CDR3: CASSFGTGGFETQYF. Written as DNA, the CDR3 is TGTGCCAGCAGCTTTGGGACAGGGGGCTTCGAGACCCAGTACTTC.

V gene TRBV10-3 combines with J gene TRBJ1-3, with 10 bases identical to TRBD1. This CDR3 spans 17 amino acids. CDR1 ENHRY and CDR2 SYGVKD come from the germline V gene. J lost 3 bases, V lost 4 bases, and 9 bases had no gene match. This chain's CDR3 is CAISVSLTGGFGNTIYF. In nucleotides, the CDR3 is TGTGCCATCAGTGTAAGCCTGACAGGGGGCTTTGGAAACACCATATATTTT.

The rearrangement links TRBV7-8 to TRBJ1-4; TRBD1 is a possible D gene (6 bases). This CDR3 is built from 14 residues. Germline loops: CDR1 SGHVS, CDR2 FQNEAQ. The V end was cut by 5 bases, the J end by 7 bases, with 14 bases between. DNA of the CDR3: TGTGCCAGCAGCCAGGACAGATGGGTTGAAAAACTGTTTTTT. Translating it yields CASSQDRWVEKLFF.

The chain joins TRBV7-8 to TRBJ2-3; D is ambiguous. The germline V gene encodes CDR1 SGHVS and CDR2 FQNEAQ. Trimming took 5 bases from V and 6 from J, leaving 12 bases between them. The CDR3 loop spans 13 amino acids. CDR3 nucleotide sequence: TGTGCCAGCAGCGAGGACGCTCCGGATACGCAGTATTTT. This gives the protein CASSEDAPDTQYF.

DNA for the CDR3: TGCACCAGCAGACGAATACTAGTTCATATTACCCCAGATACGCAGTATTTT. This translates into CTSRRILVHITPDTQYF. This chain connects TRBV1 to TRBJ2-3; the table's D call, TRBD2, has no DNA check behind it. TRBV1 is a documented pseudogene. The CDR3 sequence is 17 residues long.

This chain connects TRBV2 to TRBJ2-1; 14 positions match TRBD2. The CDR3 consists of 17 residues. CDR1 is SNHLY and CDR2 is FYNNEI in the germline V gene. Losses at the gene ends were 1 base for V and 9 bases for J; bases not matched to a gene: 8. The CDR3 DNA sequence: TGTGCCAGCAGTGAAGAAGAGGGACTAGCGGGGGAGGGTGAGCAGTTCTTC. It encodes CASSEEEGLAGEGEQFF.

The V call is TRBV28, the J call TRBJ2-5; the match to TRBD2 covers 7 bases. Losses at the gene ends were 8 bases for V and 2 bases for J; bases not matched to a gene: 5. This CDR3 spans 13 amino acids. From germline, CDR1 is MDHEN and CDR2 SYDVKM. CDR3 amino acids: CASSRETQETQYF. CDR3 sequence (DNA): TGTGCCAGCTCGCGGGAGACTCAAGAGACCCAGTACTTC.

This clone was detected only once. The rearrangement joins TRBV7-6 to TRBJ2-2; the D is unclear. Germline CDR1 SGHVS, CDR2 FNYEAQ. The CDR3 is made up of 12 amino acids. Deletions cut 5 bases from V and 0 bases from J, with 1 base between. DNA for the CDR3: TGTGCCAGCAGCACGAACACCGGGGAGCTGTTTTTT. It specifies CASSTNTGELFF. Filled out from reference TRBV7-6 and TRBJ2-2, the complete variable domain reads GAGVSQSPRYKVTKRGQDVALRCDPISGHVSLYWYRQALGQGPEFLTYFNYEAQQDKSGLPNDRFSAERPEGSISTLTIQRTEQRDSAMYRCASSTNTGELFFGEGSRLTVL.

The CDR3 region is CASSYSMEGPQPQHF. CDR3 nucleotide sequence: TGTGCCAGCAGTTACTCCATGGAGGGACCTCAGCCCCAGCATTTT. This chain connects TRBV6-6 to TRBJ1-5, with D tentatively TRBD1 (5 bases). Per germline, CDR1 MNHNY and CDR2 SVGAGI (reference sequence). The CDR3 has 15 residues. V lost 0 bases and J 6 bases, leaving 12 bases between the germline ends.

The gene calls are TRBV7-9 and TRBJ2-1, with TRBD1 matching 9 bases. The length of the CDR3 is 16 residues. J gave up 9 bases and V 2 bases, and 11 bases lay outside the gene matches. From germline, CDR1 is SEHNR and CDR2 FQNEAQ (reference sequence). The CDR3 region has the DNA TGTGCCAGCAGCTTACCAGGACAGGGGAAGGTCCGTGAGCAGTTCTTC. It translates to CASSLPGQGKVREQFF. Filled out from reference TRBV7-9 and TRBJ2-1, the complete variable domain reads DTGVSQNPRHKITKRGQNVTFRCDPISEHNRLYWYRQTLGQGPEFLTYFQNEAQLEKSRLLSDRFSAERPKGSFSTLEIQRTEQGDSAMYLCASSLPGQGKVREQFFGPGTRLTVL.

V gene TRBV25-1 combines with J gene TRBJ2-1; 8 positions match TRBD1. The trim removed 8 bases at V and 7 bases at J, leaving 7 bases unmatched. This CDR3 has 13 residues. Germline lookup yields CDR1 MGHDK and CDR2 SYGVNS. As DNA, the CDR3 is TGTGCCAGCTCCAGGGGGCGCTGGAATGAGCAGTTCTTC. Encoded protein: CASSRGRWNEQFF.

The CDR3 region has the DNA TGTGCCAGCAGCCCTCCCAGGGATCAGCCCCAGCATTTT. It codes for CASSPPRDQPQHF. This chain joins TRBV28 and TRBJ1-5, with D possibly TRBD1 on 5 matching bases. CDR3 length equals 13 residues. The V end lost 6 bases, the J end lost 5 bases, and 11 bases lay between the germline ends. The germline CDR1 and CDR2 sequences are MDHEN and SYDVKM.

This chain uses TRBV6-1 with TRBJ1-6, with a possible D match to TRBD1 (5 bases). The germline gives CDR1 MNHNS, CDR2 SASEGT. The CDR3 runs to 15 residues. Trimming took off 2 bases at V and 7 bases at J, with 12 bases between the two ends. Here the CDR3 DNA reads TGTGCCAGCAGTGAATTTGGGGGAGGCAATTCACCCCTCCACTTT. Its translation is CASSEFGGGNSPLHF.

This rearrangement joins TRBV6-5 to TRBJ2-1, with 8 bases aligning to TRBD2. J lost 2 bases, V lost 6 bases, and 6 bases had no gene match. The CDR3 runs to 15 residues. Germline-derived CDR1 and CDR2 are MNHEY and SVGAGI. This CDR3 reads CASSSGGSAYNEQFF. CDR3 nucleotide sequence: TGTGCCAGCAGCTCGGGGGGGAGCGCCTACAATGAGCAGTTCTTC.

The chain couples TRBV7-6 to TRBJ2-3, with D hard to call. With 1 base removed from V and 3 bases from J, the gap between germline ends came to 11 bases. CDR1 and CDR2 (germline): SGHVS, FNYEAQ. The CDR3 totals 15 residues. The CDR3 DNA reads TGTGCCAGCAGCTTAGGGGTTCTGAGTACAGATACGCAGTATTTT. This translates into CASSLGVLSTDTQYF.

The rearrangement uses TRBV11-1 and TRBJ2-5; D unresolved. The germline gives CDR1 SGHAT, CDR2 FQDESV (reference sequence). Between the trimmed V and J ends, which lost 0 bases and 3 bases, there was a span of 8 bases. This CDR3 is 14 amino acids long. The CDR3 loop is CASSLAPREETQYF. CDR3 nucleotides: TGTGCCAGCAGCTTAGCTCCCAGAGAAGAGACCCAGTACTTC.

CDR3 in amino acids: CASSIDTGHQHF. Written as DNA, the CDR3 is TGTGCCAGTAGTATAGATACTGGACACCAGCATTTT. The chain couples TRBV19 to TRBJ1-5; possibly TRBD1 for D (5 bases). V shed 0 bases and J shed 12 bases, with 9 bases lying between them. Germline CDR1 reads LNHDA; CDR2 reads SQIVND (reference sequence). The CDR3 totals 12 residues.

V usage is TRBV29-1 and J usage is TRBJ2-1; the D gene is possibly TRBD2 (5 bases). Trimming left V 4 bases short and J 6 bases short, with 10 bases between. This CDR3 is built from 12 residues. Germline-derived CDR1 and CDR2 are SQVTM and ANQGSEA. The CDR3 DNA sequence: TGCAGCGTTGCAGCTGAGGGCAATGAGCAGTTCTTC. It codes for CSVAAEGNEQFF.